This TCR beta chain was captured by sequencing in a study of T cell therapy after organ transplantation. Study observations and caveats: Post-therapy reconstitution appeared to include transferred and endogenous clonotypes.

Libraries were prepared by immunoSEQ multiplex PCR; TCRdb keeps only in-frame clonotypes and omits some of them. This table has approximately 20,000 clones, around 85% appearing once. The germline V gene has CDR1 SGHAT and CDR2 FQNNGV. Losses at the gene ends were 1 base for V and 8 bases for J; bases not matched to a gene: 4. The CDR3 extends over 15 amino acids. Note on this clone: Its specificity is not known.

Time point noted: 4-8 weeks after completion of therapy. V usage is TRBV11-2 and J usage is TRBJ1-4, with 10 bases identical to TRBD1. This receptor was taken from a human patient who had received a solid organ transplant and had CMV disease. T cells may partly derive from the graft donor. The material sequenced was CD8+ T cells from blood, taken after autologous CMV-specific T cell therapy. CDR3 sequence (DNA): TGTGCCAGCAGCTTAGGACAGGGGGCCTGGGAAAAACTGTTTTTT. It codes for CASSLGQGAWEKLFF.